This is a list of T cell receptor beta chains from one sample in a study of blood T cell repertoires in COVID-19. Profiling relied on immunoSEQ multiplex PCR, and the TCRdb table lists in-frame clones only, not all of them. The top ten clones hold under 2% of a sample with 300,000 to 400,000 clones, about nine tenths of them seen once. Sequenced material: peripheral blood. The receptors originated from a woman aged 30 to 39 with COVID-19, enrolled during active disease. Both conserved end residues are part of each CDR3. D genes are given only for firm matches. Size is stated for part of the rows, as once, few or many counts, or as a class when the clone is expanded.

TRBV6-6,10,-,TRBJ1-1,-,TGTGCCACCAAGCTCACTGAAGCTTTCTTT,CATKLTEAFF
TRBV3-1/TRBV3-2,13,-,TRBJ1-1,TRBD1,TGTGCCAGCAGCCGACAGGGTAACACTGAAGCTTTCTTT,CASSRQGNTEAFF
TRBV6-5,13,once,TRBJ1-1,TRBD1,TGTGCCAGCAGACGGGACAGGGCGACTGAAGCTTTCTTT,CASRRDRATEAFF
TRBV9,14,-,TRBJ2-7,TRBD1,TGTGCCAGCAGCGTAGGACAGGGCGCCAACGAGCAGTACTTC,CASSVGQGANEQYF
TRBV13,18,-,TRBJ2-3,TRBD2,TGTGCCAGCAGCTCGACTAGCGGGGGCCTATTAGGTACAGATACGCAGTATTTT,CASSSTSGGLLGTDTQYF
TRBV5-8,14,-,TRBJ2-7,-,TGTGCCAGCAGCGTAGGGACACCTGGTTGGGAGCAGTACTTC,CASSVGTPGWEQYF
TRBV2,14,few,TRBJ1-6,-,TGTGCCAGCACGCACCAGGGTTCGAATTCACCCCTCCACTTT,CASTHQGSNSPLHF
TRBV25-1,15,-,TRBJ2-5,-,TGTGCCAGCAGTGAAGCTAGCACAGACCAAGAGACCCAGTACTTC,CASSEASTDQETQYF
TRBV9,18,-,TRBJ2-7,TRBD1,TGTGCCAGCAGCGTAGGAGACAGGGCCTTAAGGGGCTCCTACGAGCAGTACTTC,CASSVGDRALRGSYEQYF
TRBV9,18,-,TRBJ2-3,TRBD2,TGTGCCAGCAGCGTACCCGGGACTAGCGGGGAAAACACAGATACGCAGTATTTT,CASSVPGTSGENTDTQYF
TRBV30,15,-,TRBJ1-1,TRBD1,TGTGCCTGGGTTGGGTCCTCAGGGGGGAACACTGAAGCTTTCTTT,CAWVGSSGGNTEAFF
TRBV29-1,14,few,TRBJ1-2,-,TGCAGCGCCCCTACAGGGAGTAATAACTATGGCTACACCTTC,CSAPTGSNNYGYTF
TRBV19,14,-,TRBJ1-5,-,TGTGCCAGTAGTTGGCAGGGGTTAAATCAGCCCCAGCATTTT,CASSWQGLNQPQHF
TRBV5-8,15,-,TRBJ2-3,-,TGTGCCAGCAGCCTCGGACTTTCTAGCACAGATACGCAGTATTTT,CASSLGLSSTDTQYF
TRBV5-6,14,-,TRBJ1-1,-,TGTGCCAGCAGCTTCATTACTCAGAACACTGAAGCTTTCTTT,CASSFITQNTEAFF
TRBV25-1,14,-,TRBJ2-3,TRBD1,TGTGCCAGCAGTTCAGGGGGCGCGGCAGATACGCAGTATTTT,CASSSGGAADTQYF
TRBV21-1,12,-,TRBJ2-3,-,TGTGCCAGCACGACCCTAGGAGATACGCAGTATTTT,CASTTLGDTQYF
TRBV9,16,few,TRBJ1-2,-,TGTGCCAGCAGCGTATTCAACCAGGGATCACGGTATGGCTACACCTTC,CASSVFNQGSRYGYTF
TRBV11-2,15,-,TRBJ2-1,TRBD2,TGTGCCAGCAGCTTAAGGTTAGCGGGGGACAATGAGCAGTTCTTC,CASSLRLAGDNEQFF
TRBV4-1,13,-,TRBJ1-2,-,TGCGCCAGCAGAGCAACAGGAAACTATGGCTACACCTTC,CASRATGNYGYTF
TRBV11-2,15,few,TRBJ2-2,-,TGTGCCAGCAGCCCAGGCCAGGGCTGGGACGGGGAGCTGTTTTTT,CASSPGQGWDGELFF
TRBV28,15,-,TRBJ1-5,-,TGTGCCAGCAGCCCGGGGGGGGCTCAGAGTCAGCCCCAGCATTTT,CASSPGGAQSQPQHF
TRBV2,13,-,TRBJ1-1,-,TGTGCCAGCAGTGACCTCATGAGGACTGAAGCTTTCTTT,CASSDLMRTEAFF
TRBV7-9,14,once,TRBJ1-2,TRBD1,TGTGCCAGCAGCCTGACAGGGCTTTCCTATGGCTACACCTTC,CASSLTGLSYGYTF
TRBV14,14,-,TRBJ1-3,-,TGTGCCAGCAGCCGCGGAGGGACTGGAAACACCATATATTTT,CASSRGGTGNTIYF
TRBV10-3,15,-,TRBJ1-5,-,TGTGCCATCAGGCCCGGAGGGGTTTCGGATCAGCCCCAGCATTTT,CAIRPGGVSDQPQHF
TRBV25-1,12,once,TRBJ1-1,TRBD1,TGTGCCAGCAGATGGACAGGGGGTGAAGCTTTCTTT,CASRWTGGEAFF
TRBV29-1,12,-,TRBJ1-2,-,TGCAGCGTTACCGGGGAGGGATATGGCTACACCTTC,CSVTGEGYGYTF
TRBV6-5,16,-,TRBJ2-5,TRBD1,TGTGCCAGCAGTTCCGGGACAGGGTCCGTTCGGAGACCCCAGTACTTC,CASSSGTGSVRRPQYF
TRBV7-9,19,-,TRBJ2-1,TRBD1,TGTGCCAGCAGCCAACCGGGACAGGTGAAAACCGCCTCCTACAATGAGCAGTTCTTC,CASSQPGQVKTASYNEQFF